This T cell receptor beta chain originates from a study of sequential checkpoint blockade in melanoma. Overall study context: Maintenance nivolumab came after either treatment sequence.

The repertoire was sequenced with immunoSEQ multiplex PCR; TCRdb's copy has only in-frame clones and lacks some. Found here are approximately 26,000 clones, roughly 80% of them singletons; the top ten hold roughly 22%. Treatment denoted: randomized to nivolumab then ipilimumab (arm A) or the reverse (arm B). DNA-damaging chemotherapy had not been given to any patient beforehand. V lost 0 bases, J lost 5 bases, and 10 bases lay in between. Germline CDR1 MNHEY, CDR2 SVGAGI. The CDR3 is 15 residues long. The material was CD8+ T cells sorted from blood (inferred from file names), obtained from a patient given nivolumab and ipilimumab in sequence. The sequence was collected from a human donor with melanoma. This sequence joins TRBV6-5 and TRBJ1-4; D remains unclear. The CDR3 coding sequence is TGTGCCAGCAGTTACTCGATGGGCAGCAATGAAAAACTGTTTTTT. This translates into CASSYSMGSNEKLFF.